A single sample gave rise to the 20 T cell receptor beta chains below, sequenced in a study of type 1 regulatory T cells. Study conclusions and caveats: Compared with non-Tr1 cells, Tr1 cells showed a narrower TCR repertoire.

Their antigens are not known. TCRdb passed the reads through MiXCR, listing each CDR3 protein once. The sample records about 71,000 distinct CDR3 sequences, less than 25% being singletons. Sample: cultured type 1 regulatory T (Tr1) cells, either the whole culture or a sorted fraction (not recorded which). These receptors came from a human donor in good health.

The chain uses TRBV7-9 and TRBJ1-4; 8 bases align to TRBD1. The V segment lost 7 bases and the J segment 0 bases; nucleotides outside the gene matches: 4. The CDR3 consists of 15 residues. CDR1 SEHNR and CDR2 FQNEAQ come from the germline V gene (reference sequence). The CDR3 here is CASMTGDATNEKLFF. CDR3 DNA: TGTGCCAGCATGACAGGGGATGCAACTAATGAAAAACTGTTTTTT.

This clonotype has just a few counts. This chain links TRBV5-1 with TRBJ2-3; 9 bases line up with TRBD2. The CDR3 totals 17 residues. From germline, CDR1 is SGHRS and CDR2 YFSETQ. V trimming: 0 bases; J trimming: 2 bases; junction bases outside the gene matches: 7. The CDR3 DNA reads as TGCGCCAGCAGCTTGGTTCCAGCGGGAGGAATCACAGATACGCAGTATTTT. Its protein product is CASSLVPAGGITDTQYF.

This clonotype was detected only once. The chain carries TRBV6-1 and TRBJ2-6; D remains unclear. Germline V gives CDR1 MNHNS, CDR2 SASEGT. The V end was cut by 6 bases, the J end by 1 base, with 7 bases between. The CDR3 is made up of 14 amino acids. This chain's CDR3 is CASRPGSGANVLTF. In DNA, the CDR3 is TGTGCCAGCAGGCCCGGTTCTGGGGCCAACGTCCTGACTTTC.

This clonotype was detected only a few times. The gene calls are TRBV20-1 and TRBJ2-7; D gene ambiguous. The germline V and J ends were trimmed by 2 bases and 1 base, with 6 bases remaining between them. Germline values: CDR1 DFQATT, CDR2 SNEGSKA (reference sequence). There are 12 residues in the CDR3. This CDR3 reads CSARFRSYEQYF. CDR3 coding DNA: TGCAGTGCTAGATTTCGGTCCTACGAGCAGTACTTC.

This clonotype showed up many times. The chain recombines TRBV12-3 or TRBV12-4 with TRBJ2-3; 11 bases align to TRBD2. The CDR3 extends over 15 amino acids. V shed 5 bases, J shed 9 bases, and the junction held 10 bases outside the gene matches. The CDR3 spells CASSPTLAGGSTQYF. The CDR3, as DNA: TGTGCCAGCAGTCCCACGCTAGCGGGAGGAAGCACGCAGTATTTT.

The table lists this clonotype with a few counts. This chain connects TRBV5-1 to TRBJ1-5, with D perhaps TRBD1 (6 bases). Trimming removed 2 bases from V and 0 bases from J, with 9 bases in between. This CDR3 is 15 amino acids long. Germline V gene sequence: CDR1 SGHRS, CDR2 YFSETQ. The CDR3 sequence is CASSLEGGSNQPQHF. The CDR3 DNA reads as TGCGCCAGCAGCTTAGAAGGGGGTAGCAATCAGCCCCAGCATTTT. The complete variable domain, with remaining parts taken from reference TRBV5-1 and TRBJ1-5, reads KAGVTQTPRYLIKTRGQQVTLSCSPISGHRSVSWYQQTPGQGLQFLFEYFSETQRNKGNFPGRFSGRQFSNSRSEMNVSTLELGDSALYLCASSLEGGSNQPQHFGDGTRLSIL.

The gene calls are TRBV29-1 and TRBJ2-3; 7 bases align to TRBD2. Losses at the gene ends were 3 bases for V and 3 bases for J; bases not matched to a gene: 15. Germline lookup yields CDR1 SQVTM and CDR2 ANQGSEA. The CDR3 is 17 residues long. The CDR3 protein is CSVDGGFSASMTDTQYF. DNA of the CDR3: TGCAGCGTTGACGGGGGGTTTAGCGCATCGATGACAGATACGCAGTATTTT.

This rearrangement joins TRBV5-1 to TRBJ2-1; D is tentatively TRBD1 or TRBD2 (6 bases each). Germline CDR1 reads SGHRS; CDR2 reads YFSETQ. The CDR3 contains 15 residues. V was pared by 4 bases and J by 8 bases, with 19 bases between. The chain's CDR3 is CASSPRGLANHEQFF. CDR3 bases: TGCGCCAGCAGCCCCCGGGGGCTAGCGAACCATGAGCAGTTCTTC. The full variable domain, completed using reference TRBV5-1 and TRBJ2-1, is KAGVTQTPRYLIKTRGQQVTLSCSPISGHRSVSWYQQTPGQGLQFLFEYFSETQRNKGNFPGRFSGRQFSNSRSEMNVSTLELGDSALYLCASSPRGLANHEQFFGPGTRLTVL.

The chain recombines TRBV20-1 with TRBJ2-3; D gene unclear. CDR1 is DFQATT and CDR2 is SNEGSKA in the germline V gene (reference sequence). The CDR3 contains 12 residues. Trimming pared 6 bases from V and 6 bases from J, leaving 13 bases between. CDR3 sequence (DNA): TGCAGTGCCCCCGTGAGTGGGGATACGCAGTATTTT. This encodes CSAPVSGDTQYF.

By sample fraction, this clonotype is medium-sized. The chain recombines TRBV20-1 with TRBJ1-5; 7 nucleotides line up with TRBD1. The germline V gene encodes CDR1 DFQATT and CDR2 SNEGSKA (reference sequence). The CDR3 length is 16 residues. Germline trimming cut 3 bases from V and 7 bases from J; bases unmatched to any gene: 15. This CDR3 is CSASGTAGWVRQPQHF. The CDR3 DNA reads TGCAGTGCTAGTGGGACAGCCGGCTGGGTGAGACAGCCCCAGCATTTT.

The V gene is TRBV3-1, the J gene TRBJ2-7; no reliable D call. Per the germline V gene, CDR1 is LGHDT and CDR2 is YNNKEL (reference sequence). V was pared by 2 bases and J by 6 bases, with 14 bases between. The CDR3 length is 14 residues. This CDR3 reads CASSQHQLVAEQYF. CDR3 DNA sequence: TGTGCCAGCAGCCAACATCAGCTGGTCGCCGAGCAGTACTTC.

The V call is TRBV5-1, the J call TRBJ2-1; a weak D match, TRBD2 (6 bases). The germline V gene has CDR1 SGHRS and CDR2 YFSETQ. The CDR3 covers 13 residues. The V end was cut by 2 bases, the J end by 5 bases, with 8 bases between. CDR3 amino acids: CASSFAGNNEQFF. CDR3 nucleotides: TGCGCCAGCAGCTTTGCGGGGAACAATGAGCAGTTCTTC.

This clonotype came up a few times. This chain joins TRBV5-1 and TRBJ1-5, with no clear D. This CDR3 is built from 14 residues. V was cut by 2 bases and J by 1 base, with 7 bases left in between. Germline V gene data show CDR1 as SGHRS and CDR2 as YFSETQ. This CDR3 is CASSLGPSNQPQHF. The DNA of the CDR3 is TGCGCCAGCAGCTTAGGACCCAGCAATCAGCCCCAGCATTTT.

The chain has TRBV6-2 or TRBV6-3 and TRBJ2-1; D is ambiguous. Trimming shortened V by 5 bases and J by 9 bases, and 11 bases separated the two germline ends. Germline CDR1 is MNHEY and CDR2 is SVGEGT. The CDR3 is made up of 12 amino acids. The CDR3 is CASSAPLGEQFF. The CDR3 nucleotides read TGTGCCAGCAGTGCCCCCTTGGGTGAGCAGTTCTTC.

The chain carries TRBV4-1 and TRBJ2-5; 8 nucleotides align to TRBD2. Per germline, CDR1 MGHRA and CDR2 YSYEKL. The CDR3 has 18 residues. Unmatched junction bases numbered 18, after V lost 4 bases and J lost 5 bases. The CDR3 DNA reads TGCGCCAGCAGCCCCCTTAACGGACTGGCGGGAGGCCGGGAGACCCAGTACTTC. This sequence encodes CASSPLNGLAGGRETQYF.

This clonotype has more than one count but fewer than ten. The rearrangement uses TRBV20-1 and TRBJ2-7; maybe TRBD2 (6 bases). The germline CDR1 and CDR2 sequences are DFQATT and SNEGSKA (reference sequence). Deletions cut 3 bases from V and 6 bases from J, with 15 bases between. The CDR3 loop spans 13 amino acids. The DNA for the CDR3 is TGCAGTGCTAGCAAGCTTGTGGAGGGCGAGCAGTACTTC. It yields the protein CSASKLVEGEQYF.

The genes are TRBV5-1 and TRBJ2-2, with 10 bases that match TRBD2. V was clipped by 4 bases and J by 6 bases; unmatched bases: 9. The CDR3 totals 16 residues. Germline loops: CDR1 SGHRS, CDR2 YFSETQ. In DNA form, the CDR3 reads TGCGCCAGCAGCCCCAGCGGGAGGGCCGACGCCGGGGAGCTGTTTTTT. The encoded protein is CASSPSGRADAGELFF.

The chain links TRBV3-1 to TRBJ2-1; 8 bases fit TRBD2. Looked up from germline, CDR1 is LGHDT and CDR2 is YNNKEL (reference sequence). Trimming at V came to 0 bases and at J to 0 bases, leaving 4 bases not matched to a gene. The length of the CDR3 is 17 residues. CDR3 protein: CASSQDPGGRSYNEQFF. CDR3 DNA: TGTGCCAGCAGCCAAGATCCGGGAGGGCGCTCCTACAATGAGCAGTTCTTC.

This clonotype was seen only a few times. The chain couples TRBV12-3 or TRBV12-4 to TRBJ2-3; 7 bases fit TRBD1. The CDR3 contains 13 residues. The V and J ends lost 5 bases and 6 bases, in that order; junction bases with no gene match: 5. Here the CDR3 reads CASSRTGADTQYF. CDR3 sequence (DNA): TGTGCCAGCAGTCGTACAGGGGCCGATACGCAGTATTTT.

This clonotype showed up just a few times. The chain combines TRBV3-1 with TRBJ2-7, with 9 positions matching TRBD1. This CDR3 is built from 15 residues. V lost 4 bases, J lost 5 bases, and 9 bases stayed unmatched. Germline values: CDR1 LGHDT, CDR2 YNNKEL (reference sequence). CDR3 sequence reads: CASSRQGQGRDEQYF. CDR3 bases: TGTGCCAGCAGCCGCCAGGGACAGGGAAGGGACGAGCAGTACTTC.